These 31 T cell receptor beta chains originate from one sample sequenced in a study of T cells in narcolepsy. Profiled with immunoSEQ multiplex PCR; TCRdb holds only in-frame clones, not every one. Of approximately 26,000 clones listed, roughly 86% were seen once; the top ten hold approximately 1.1%. The sequenced sample was memory (CD45RA-) CD4+ T cells from blood. The receptors stem from a human donor in good health.

This rearrangement joins TRBV30 to TRBJ1-6, with 7 bases matching TRBD1. The V gene's germline CDR1 is GTSNPN and CDR2 SVGIG (reference sequence). V dropped 0 bases and J dropped 10; count of bases not matched to a gene: 12. The CDR3 spans 16 residues. CDR3 coding DNA: TGTGCCTGGAGTGTGGAGCGACAGGGTGTCGGATCACCCCTCCACTTT. Its translation: CAWSVERQGVGSPLHF.

The chain is built from TRBV19 and TRBJ2-1; D may correspond to TRBD1 or TRBD2 (5 bases each). V lost 9 bases, J lost 4 bases, and 16 bases lay in between. There are 14 residues in the CDR3. Germline V gives CDR1 LNHDA, CDR2 SQIVND (reference sequence). The CDR3 DNA reads as TGTGCCAGCAGCGACCGGGACGGGTACAATGAGCAGTTCTTC. Residues: CASSDRDGYNEQFF.

This chain connects TRBV11-3 to TRBJ2-3; 7 bases are a match to TRBD2. The germline V gene encodes CDR1 SGHNT and CDR2 YENEEA. The CDR3 loop spans 13 amino acids. V trimming: 1 base; J trimming: 9 bases; junction bases outside the gene matches: 4. CDR3 in DNA: TGTGCCAGCAGCTTAGGCGGGGAGGGGACGCAGTATTTT. Protein product: CASSLGGEGTQYF.

The gene calls are TRBV2 and TRBJ2-2; 7 bases are shared with TRBD1. This CDR3 spans 16 amino acids. Per the germline V gene, CDR1 is SNHLY and CDR2 is FYNNEI. Germline trimming cut 6 bases from V and 4 bases from J; bases unmatched to any gene: 11. For the CDR3, the DNA is TGTGCCAGCAGCCCCTCGACAGGGATTGTCACCGGGGAGCTGTTTTTT. This gives the protein CASSPSTGIVTGELFF.

The chain combines TRBV18 with TRBJ2-3; 7 bases align to TRBD1. Per the germline V gene, CDR1 is KGHSH and CDR2 is LQKENI. The CDR3 loop spans 14 amino acids. After removal of 4 bases from V and 6 bases from J, the junction contained 7 bases not matched to a gene. CDR3 sequence (DNA): TGTGCCAGCTCACACAGGGGCCATAGCGATACGCAGTATTTT. Residues: CASSHRGHSDTQYF.

This rearrangement joins TRBV7-2 to TRBJ2-1; D is unresolved. Germline CDR1 and CDR2: SGHTA and FQGNSA. Trimming removed 1 base from V and 8 bases from J, with 9 bases in between. The CDR3 is 13 residues long. CDR3 nucleotides: TGTGCCAGCAGCTTAGTCTCGGGCGATGAGCAGTTCTTC. Its translation: CASSLVSGDEQFF.

The gene calls are TRBV4-3 and TRBJ2-5; D is ambiguous. The V end was cut by 0 bases, the J end by 5 bases, with 7 bases between. CDR1 is LGHNA and CDR2 is YSLEER in the germline V gene. The CDR3 contains 13 residues. DNA for the CDR3: TGCGCCAGCAGCCAAGATGGGCGGGAGACCCAGTACTTC. This sequence encodes CASSQDGRETQYF.

The rearrangement uses TRBV29-1 and TRBJ2-2; a possible D gene is TRBD1 (5 bases). Germline-derived CDR1 and CDR2 are SQVTM and ANQGSEA. V shed 4 bases and J shed 2 bases, with 14 bases lying between them. The CDR3 length is 15 residues. DNA of the CDR3: TGCAGCGTTGCATATGGGGCCAGAAACACCGGGGAGCTGTTTTTT. It yields the protein CSVAYGARNTGELFF.

The chain combines TRBV7-3 with TRBJ2-2, with TRBD1 matching 10 bases. CDR1 and CDR2 from the germline V gene are SGHTA and FQGTGA. After removal of 3 bases from V and 5 bases from J, the junction contained 3 bases not matched to a gene. The CDR3 runs 15 residues. For the CDR3, the DNA is TGTGCCAGCAGCTTCGGGACAGGGGTAACCGGGGAGCTGTTTTTT. Translated, it gives CASSFGTGVTGELFF.

J is TRBJ1-3 and V is TRBV5-1; 10 nucleotides agree with TRBD1. The CDR3 sequence is 16 residues long. The V and J ends lost 4 bases and 0 bases, in that order; junction bases with no gene match: 4. Germline V gene sequence: CDR1 SGHRS, CDR2 YFSETQ. The CDR3 region has the DNA TGCGCCAGCAGCCAGGGACAGGGGTTCTCTGGAAACACCATATATTTT. Protein: CASSQGQGFSGNTIYF.

This clone showed up just a few times. V usage is TRBV27 and J usage is TRBJ2-7, with D possibly matching TRBD1 (5 bases). V shed 2 bases and J shed 1 base, with 12 bases lying between them. The CDR3 sequence is 15 residues long. CDR1 and CDR2 from the germline V gene are MNHEY and SMNVEV (reference sequence). The CDR3 is CASSLGASGSYEQYF. The CDR3 DNA reads TGTGCCAGCAGTTTAGGGGCGAGTGGGTCCTACGAGCAGTACTTC.

The V and J genes are TRBV19 and TRBJ1-5; D remains ambiguous. The CDR3 totals 17 residues. V gave up 1 base and J gave up 0 bases, with 13 bases separating them. CDR1 is LNHDA and CDR2 is SQIVND in the germline V gene (reference sequence). For the CDR3, the DNA is TGTGCCAGTAGTATAGTTCCGACCGGGATTAGCAATCAGCCCCAGCATTTT. Encoded protein: CASSIVPTGISNQPQHF.

CDR3 protein: CATSRVSGLGAETQYF. The CDR3 coding sequence is TGTGCCACCAGCAGAGTATCGGGACTAGGAGCAGAGACCCAGTACTTC. This chain links TRBV15 with TRBJ2-5; 8 bases map to TRBD2. Germline loops: CDR1 LNHNV, CDR2 YYDKDF (reference sequence). The CDR3 runs 16 residues. Losses at the gene ends were 1 base for V and 4 bases for J; bases not matched to a gene: 8.

J is TRBJ1-1 and V is TRBV28; no clear D gene. The length of the CDR3 is 15 residues. The V end lost 6 bases, the J end lost 1 base, and 15 bases lay between the germline ends. CDR1 and CDR2 from the germline V gene are MDHEN and SYDVKM. The CDR3 reads CASRVPRMPNTEAFF. The CDR3 DNA is TGTGCCAGCAGGGTCCCCCGGATGCCGAACACTGAAGCTTTCTTT.

The chain combines TRBV6-5 with TRBJ1-2; tentatively, D is TRBD1 (6 bases). With 6 bases removed from V and 2 bases from J, the gap between germline ends came to 10 bases. Per the germline V gene, CDR1 is MNHEY and CDR2 is SVGAGI. This CDR3 is built from 13 residues. CDR3 protein: CASRIQGNYGYTF. The CDR3 bases are TGTGCCAGCAGGATACAGGGAAACTATGGCTACACCTTC.

The J gene is TRBJ2-7, the V gene TRBV4-1; D is unclear. This CDR3 has 15 residues. Germline-derived CDR1 and CDR2 are MGHRA and YSYEKL. V dropped 1 base and J dropped 0 bases, with 10 bases sitting between them. CDR3 DNA sequence: TGCGCCAGCAGCCAAGGGTTGTCTAACTCCTACGAGCAGTACTTC. Its protein product is CASSQGLSNSYEQYF.

This chain connects TRBV18 to TRBJ1-2; D is undetermined. The CDR3 totals 14 residues. The germline V and J ends were trimmed by 3 bases and 2 bases, with 10 bases remaining between them. Looked up from germline, CDR1 is KGHSH and CDR2 is LQKENI. Written as DNA, the CDR3 is TGTGCCAGCTCACCGCCTGGGCACAACTATGGCTACACCTTC. Translating it yields CASSPPGHNYGYTF.

This clone was seen a handful of times. This sequence joins TRBV10-2 and TRBJ2-5; D gene unclear. The CDR3 has 12 residues. CDR1 WSHSY and CDR2 SAAADI come from the germline V gene. The V end lost 0 bases, the J end lost 5 bases, and 4 bases lay between the germline ends. The CDR3 is CASSESMETQYF. The CDR3 nucleotides are TGCGCCAGCAGTGAGTCGATGGAGACCCAGTACTTC.

The rearrangement links TRBV19 to TRBJ1-5; 8 positions match TRBD1. V lost 7 bases and J lost 11; bases outside the gene matches: 4. The germline V gene has CDR1 LNHDA and CDR2 SQIVND (reference sequence). The CDR3 covers 11 residues. Here the CDR3 DNA reads TGTGCCAGTAAGCGGGGACAGGCCCAGCATTTT. It codes for CASKRGQAQHF.

The chain combines TRBV7-8 with TRBJ2-1; D gene ambiguous. This CDR3 is built from 15 residues. Germline loops: CDR1 SGHVS, CDR2 FQNEAQ. V lost 8 bases and J lost 6, with 20 bases in between. CDR3 bases: TGTGCCAGCTCCCCTTTCCGCTGGAGCCCCAATGAGCAGTTCTTC. Its protein product is CASSPFRWSPNEQFF.

As for this clone: Other DNA variants within this sample encode the same CDR3. V usage is TRBV6-1 and J usage is TRBJ2-1; 7 bases match TRBD2. The junction had 0 bases not matched to a gene; V was cut back by 0 bases and J by 4 bases. CDR1 and CDR2 (germline): MNHNS, SASEGT. This CDR3 spans 14 amino acids. The CDR3 DNA follows: TGTGCCAGCAGTGAAGCGGGGGGGTACAATGAGCAGTTCTTC. Translated: CASSEAGGYNEQFF.

This clone was observed a handful of times. The V gene is TRBV19, the J gene TRBJ1-1; no reliable D call. The V and J ends lost 4 bases and 3 bases respectively, with 12 bases between them. The CDR3 runs to 14 residues. Germline lookup yields CDR1 LNHDA and CDR2 SQIVND (reference sequence). The CDR3 nucleotides are TGTGCCAGTAGTACCGCGACCCGGGACACTGAAGCTTTCTTT. Translated: CASSTATRDTEAFF.

This chain links TRBV9 with TRBJ2-3; D is ambiguous. This CDR3 is 16 amino acids long. Per germline, CDR1 SGDLS and CDR2 YYNGEE. V was trimmed by 3 bases and J by 0 bases, leaving 14 bases between them. The CDR3 region is CASSEPTNPSTDTQYF. CDR3 DNA sequence: TGTGCCAGCAGCGAGCCGACAAACCCTAGCACAGATACGCAGTATTTT.

The V gene is TRBV30, the J gene TRBJ2-7; D is ambiguous. Germline V gene data show CDR1 as GTSNPN and CDR2 as SVGIG (reference sequence). The ends were cut back, 4 bases at V and 5 bases at J, with 12 bases in the middle. CDR3 size: 12 residues. CDR3 protein: CAWTPGVDEQYF. CDR3 DNA: TGTGCCTGGACGCCGGGTGTGGACGAGCAGTACTTC.

The chain has TRBV5-1 and TRBJ2-4; TRBD1 is a possible D gene (5 bases). CDR1 and CDR2 from the germline V gene are SGHRS and YFSETQ. The CDR3 totals 12 residues. The ends were cut back, 0 bases at V and 11 bases at J, with 9 bases in the middle. This chain's CDR3 is CASSLEGVFQYF. DNA of the CDR3: TGCGCCAGCAGCTTGGAAGGGGTATTTCAGTACTTC.

The chain links TRBV4-2 to TRBJ2-5, with 13 nucleotides matching TRBD2. The J segment lost 4 bases and the V segment lost 5 bases, leaving 7 bases of the junction unmatched. There are 16 residues in the CDR3. Germline loops: CDR1 LGHNA, CDR2 YNFKEQ. In DNA form, the CDR3 reads TGTGCCAGCAGCTTAGAGACTAGCGGGGGGCGAGAGACCCAGTACTTC. Translation: CASSLETSGGRETQYF.

This clone appeared a few times. This rearrangement joins TRBV7-2 to TRBJ1-1; 8 bases are a match to TRBD1. Germline-derived CDR1 and CDR2 are SGHTA and FQGNSA. This CDR3 is 15 amino acids long. With 0 bases clipped from V and 7 bases from J, the junction kept 7 bases outside the gene matches. The CDR3 bases are TGTGCCAGCAGCTTAGCGGGCAGGGGGCAAGGTGAAGCTTTCTTT. Residues: CASSLAGRGQGEAFF.

On this clone itself: Other DNA variants within this sample encode the same CDR3. The chain carries TRBV7-8 and TRBJ1-1; D possibly corresponds to TRBD1 (5 bases). The CDR3 runs to 15 residues. CDR1 SGHVS and CDR2 FQNEAQ come from the germline V gene. The ends were cut back, 5 bases at V and 0 bases at J, with 13 bases in the middle. The CDR3: CASSLKRQLNTEAFF. In nucleotides, the CDR3 is TGTGCCAGCAGCCTAAAACGACAGCTGAACACTGAAGCTTTCTTT.

This chain connects TRBV28 to TRBJ1-1; the D is unclear. CDR1 MDHEN and CDR2 SYDVKM come from the germline V gene. V was cut by 5 bases and J by 10 bases, with 17 bases left in between. The CDR3 has 13 amino acids. CDR3 sequence (DNA): TGTGCCAGCAGTCTTCCTAACCCCCCGACAGCTTTCTTT. Its protein product is CASSLPNPPTAFF.

The V call is TRBV10-3, the J call TRBJ2-2; D may match TRBD1 or TRBD2 (6 bases each). The CDR3 sequence is 15 residues long. Trimming took off 10 bases at V and 2 bases at J, with 17 bases between the two ends. Germline CDR1 reads ENHRY; CDR2 reads SYGVKD. Written as DNA, the CDR3 is TGTGCCACCTCCATAAGGGGGGAAAACACCGGGGAGCTGTTTTTT. It codes for CATSIRGENTGELFF.

The chain links TRBV15 to TRBJ2-7, with 9 bases that match TRBD1. Germline V lookup: CDR1 LNHNV, CDR2 YYDKDF (reference sequence). V gave up 3 bases and J gave up 4 bases; unmatched junction bases: 7. The CDR3 loop spans 15 amino acids. The CDR3 sequence is CATSRTPGQGYEQYF. CDR3 bases: TGTGCCACCAGCAGGACGCCGGGACAGGGTTACGAGCAGTACTTC.